This is a list of T cell receptor beta chains from one sample in a study of blood T cell repertoires in COVID-19. TCRdb's table, derived via immunoSEQ multiplex PCR, lists solely in-frame clones and lacks some. The data show some 390,000 clones, approximately 91% seen once. Sequencing was performed on peripheral blood. The receptors were gathered from a woman between 35 and 50 years old with COVID-19, enrolled during active disease. Each CDR3 is given with its conserved first and last residue. The D gene is left open where the match is weak. Expanded clones get a size class; other rows say once, few or many, or leave the size out.

D gene | J gene | V gene | clone size | CDR3 DNA | CDR3 protein
NA | TRBJ2-3 | TRBV9 | once | TGTGCCAGCAGCGTTAAGACAGCCACAGATACGCAGTATTTT | CASSVKTATDTQYF
NA | TRBJ1-1 | TRBV2 | few | TGTGCCAGCAGTGGGGAGTTACTGGACACTGAAGCTTTCTTT | CASSGELLDTEAFF
NA | TRBJ1-1 | TRBV28 | NA | TGTGCCAGCAGTTTAGGTATAACAGGGAGCGCTTTCTTT | CASSLGITGSAFF
TRBD1 | TRBJ2-7 | TRBV16 | NA | TGTGCCAGTGAAAGACAGGGCTACGAGCAGTACTTC | CASERQGYEQYF
TRBD1 | TRBJ1-1 | TRBV15 | NA | TGTGCCACCAGCAGAGAGGGACAGCGCTACACTGAAGCTTTCTTT | CATSREGQRYTEAFF
NA | TRBJ2-7 | TRBV9 | NA | TGTGCCAGCAGCGGGGGGGCTAGCGGAACCTACGAGCAGTACTTC | CASSGGASGTYEQYF
TRBD1 | TRBJ1-1 | TRBV5-4 | NA | TGTGCCAGCAGCAGGGGGGACAGTACAATGAACACTGAAGCTTTCTTT | CASSRGDSTMNTEAFF
NA | TRBJ1-1 | TRBV19 | NA | TGTGCCAGTAGTATAGATGAGGAGTTGAACACTGAAGCTTTCTTT | CASSIDEELNTEAFF
NA | TRBJ1-4 | TRBV7-6 | NA | TGTGCCAGCAGCTTAGCAGGGGCCACTAATGAAAAACTGTTTTTT | CASSLAGATNEKLFF
NA | TRBJ2-7 | TRBV6-5 | NA | TGTGCCAGCAGTAGGCAGGACTACGAGCAGTACTTC | CASSRQDYEQYF
TRBD1 | TRBJ1-1 | TRBV29-1 | once | TGCAGCGAGGACAGGGGAGAAGCTTTCTTT | CSEDRGEAFF
TRBD1 | TRBJ2-7 | TRBV5-1 | NA | TGCGCCAGCAGTGCGACCGGGACAGGCCAGAACGAGCAGTACTTC | CASSATGTGQNEQYF
TRBD2 | TRBJ2-7 | TRBV7-2 | NA | TGTGCCAGCAGCATCCTAGCGGGGTTGACTAACTCCTACGAGCAGTACTTC | CASSILAGLTNSYEQYF
NA | TRBJ2-5 | TRBV7-9 | NA | TGTGCCAGCAGCCTCAAGCGACTTAAACCCCAAGAGACCCAGTACTTC | CASSLKRLKPQETQYF
NA | TRBJ2-5 | TRBV28 | NA | TGTGCCAGCAGTTTATATGAGGAAGAGACCCAGTACTTC | CASSLYEEETQYF
NA | TRBJ2-7 | TRBV5-1 | NA | TGCGCCAGCAGCTTGGTGGGGGGCTACGAGCAGTACTTC | CASSLVGGYEQYF
NA | TRBJ1-1 | TRBV6-6 | NA | TGTGCCAGCAGTCGCCAAGCGGGACGACGGATTGAAGCTTTCTTT | CASSRQAGRRIEAFF
TRBD2 | TRBJ2-1 | TRBV2 | NA | TGTGCCAGCAGGGCGGGAGGGGGCGGTGAGCAGTTCTTC | CASRAGGGGEQFF
NA | TRBJ1-5 | TRBV2 | NA | TGTGCCAGCAGTGAAGATCTGAACTATCAGCCCCAGCATTTT | CASSEDLNYQPQHF
TRBD1 | TRBJ1-2 | TRBV6-4 | NA | TGTGCCAGCAGTGACTCCGCAGGGGGCTTTGGCTACACCTTC | CASSDSAGGFGYTF
NA | TRBJ2-5 | TRBV12-3/TRBV12-4 | NA | TGTGCCAGCAGTTCCGGGACTCTCCAGTACTTC | CASSSGTLQYF
TRBD1 | TRBJ1-3 | TRBV5-4 | once | TGTGCCAGCAGCCCCGGGACAGGGGTCCATTTGGGGGGAAACACCATATATTTT | CASSPGTGVHLGGNTIYF
TRBD1 | TRBJ2-7 | TRBV6-5 | NA | TGTGCCAGCAGTTCCCCCGGGACAGGCCCCTACGAGCAGTACTTC | CASSSPGTGPYEQYF
NA | TRBJ1-1 | TRBV6-1 | NA | TGTGCCAGCAGTGAACGTCCCCGCCGGGCTTTCTTT | CASSERPRRAFF
NA | TRBJ2-1 | TRBV6-2/TRBV6-3 | NA | TGTGCCAGCAGTTCGGGATTGGGGTGGGCGCAGTTCTTC | CASSSGLGWAQFF
NA | TRBJ2-1 | TRBV18 | NA | TGTGCCAGCTCACCACTTCGCAGCTACAATGAGCAGTTCTTC | CASSPLRSYNEQFF
NA | TRBJ1-5 | TRBV15 | NA | TGTGCCACCAGAGAGTACTATAGCAATCAGCCCCAGCATTTT | CATREYYSNQPQHF
TRBD1 | TRBJ1-5 | TRBV7-9 | NA | TGTGCCAGCAGCTCCAGGGGGCGAGGCAATCAGCCCCAGCATTTT | CASSSRGRGNQPQHF
NA | TRBJ1-2 | TRBV18 | NA | TGTGCCAGCTCACCCCTGGACATTGCGGGCTACACCTTC | CASSPLDIAGYTF
NA | TRBJ1-2 | TRBV5-1 | NA | TGCGCCAGCAGCTTGGAGGGGGACGGCTACACCTTC | CASSLEGDGYTF
NA | TRBJ1-2 | TRBV11-2 | NA | TGTGCCAGCAGCTTAAATACAGGCACTAACTATGGCTACACCTTC | CASSLNTGTNYGYTF
TRBD2 | TRBJ2-3 | TRBV7-9 | NA | TGTGCCAGCAGCATTATAGCGGGTAACACAGATACGCAGTATTTT | CASSIIAGNTDTQYF
NA | TRBJ1-4 | TRBV5-1 | NA | TGCGCCAGCAGCGTGCCCGGGACTGCTAATGAAAAACTGTTTTTT | CASSVPGTANEKLFF
TRBD2 | TRBJ2-5 | TRBV7-2 | NA | TGTGCCAGCAGCTTAAACTCGGGGGGGGGAAAAGAGACCCAGTACTTC | CASSLNSGGGKETQYF
NA | TRBJ2-1 | TRBV29-1 | NA | TGCAGCGTTGAAGGCCCCGGAGCGGGTAACAATGAGCAGTTCTTC | CSVEGPGAGNNEQFF
TRBD1 | TRBJ1-1 | TRBV6-4 | once | TGTGCCAGCAGGGAGGACAGGACGAACACTGAAGCTTTCTTT | CASREDRTNTEAFF
NA | TRBJ1-2 | TRBV12-3/TRBV12-4 | NA | TGTGCCAGCAGTTTCGGGGGTGGCTACACCTTC | CASSFGGGYTF
NA | TRBJ2-5 | TRBV18 | NA | TGTGCCAGCTCACCACTGCAATTCCAGGGACAAGAGACCCAGTACTTC | CASSPLQFQGQETQYF
TRBD1 | TRBJ1-4 | TRBV6-2/TRBV6-3 | NA | TGTGCCAGCAGTCGACAGGGTGCCGATGAAAAACTGTTTTTT | CASSRQGADEKLFF
NA | TRBJ1-3 | TRBV7-2 | once | TGTGCCAGCAGCTTAGGTGCGGGGGTTGGAAACACCATATATTTT | CASSLGAGVGNTIYF
NA | TRBJ2-5 | TRBV12-3/TRBV12-4 | NA | TGTGCCAGCAGTTTCCGGTTGGAGACCCAGTACTTC | CASSFRLETQYF
TRBD2 | TRBJ2-5 | TRBV6-2/TRBV6-3 | NA | TGTGCCAGCAGTCACGGACTAGCGGGGCCCGGGGGAGAGACCCAGTACTTC | CASSHGLAGPGGETQYF
NA | TRBJ1-2 | TRBV5-5 | NA | TGTGCCAGCAGCTTAGGCGGGAACTATGGCTACACCTTC | CASSLGGNYGYTF
NA | TRBJ1-5 | TRBV12-3/TRBV12-4 | NA | TGTGCCAGCAGCCTAGGGGTTCAGCCCCAGCATTTT | CASSLGVQPQHF
TRBD2 | TRBJ2-3 | TRBV5-1 | NA | TGCGCCAGCAGCTTACCCGGGACTAGCGGGGGGGCGACTGCGATGGATACGCAGTATTTT | CASSLPGTSGGATAMDTQYF
NA | TRBJ2-3 | TRBV5-6 | NA | TGTGCCAGCAGCCTCTTTCTGGGGGGTGGCACAGATACGCAGTATTTT | CASSLFLGGGTDTQYF
NA | TRBJ2-7 | TRBV12-3/TRBV12-4 | NA | TGTGCCAGCAACCCAGGTGGTGACGAGCAGTACTTC | CASNPGGDEQYF
NA | TRBJ2-7 | TRBV11-2 | NA | TGTGCCAGCAGCCCAATCAGAGGAGGCGAGCAGTACTTC | CASSPIRGGEQYF
TRBD1 | TRBJ1-2 | TRBV19 | NA | TGTGCCAGTAGTATTCCGGGACAGCGGAGCTATGGCTACACCTTC | CASSIPGQRSYGYTF
NA | TRBJ2-7 | TRBV28 | NA | TGTGCCAGCAGGGCAGGTCTGGTCGAGCAGTACTTC | CASRAGLVEQYF
NA | TRBJ2-5 | TRBV19 | NA | TGTGCCAGTAGTGCCGGGGGTACCCAGTACTTC | CASSAGGTQYF
NA | TRBJ1-3 | TRBV9 | NA | TGTGCCAGCAGCGTAGGAAGAGTTGGAAACACCATATATTTT | CASSVGRVGNTIYF
NA | TRBJ2-2 | TRBV27 | NA | TGTGCCAGCAGTTTTGGTATCGGATGGCCTCGGGGTGACACCGGGGAGCTGTTTTTT | CASSFGIGWPRGDTGELFF